Detailed here is one TCR beta chain. Its specificity is unknown. The repertoire was sequenced with immunoSEQ multiplex PCR; TCRdb's copy has only in-frame clones and lacks some. The sample consists of about 150,000 clones, less than 90% of them appearing once. V dropped 1 base and J dropped 8 bases, with 9 bases sitting between them. Germline loops: CDR1 LGHNA, CDR2 YNFKEQ. The CDR3 loop spans 14 amino acids. This sample stems from a study of T cell responses to AZD1222 COVID-19 vaccine. Study conclusions and caveats: None of the repertoires were sampled until the peak T cell response had passed. There were vaccine-associated CD4 TCRs across spike, dominant at 160-218 and 743-854. The donor cohort was predominantly white British with a female majority, and clonal diversity may have been underestimated. Nearly half of spike-specific TCRs reportedly target unmutated variant regions.

The sample consisted of peripheral blood, taken after recovery from COVID-19. V is TRBV4-2 and J is TRBJ1-6, with D unresolved. This clonotype was sampled from an adult who had recovered from COVID-19. The CDR3 sequence is CASSQGFTDSPLHF. The CDR3 DNA follows: TGTGCCAGCAGCCAAGGGTTCACTGATTCACCCCTCCACTTT.